This paragraph reports one TCR beta chain. This clone was detected once. Its specific antigen is unknown. The record has no base qualities; no much larger clone is one base away. Single viable CD3+CD4+CD8-CD45RO+ cells were sorted as memory CD4+ T cells on a FACSAria II. CMV serostatus was determined with a Roche Elecsys assay detecting serum IgG against CMV pp150, pp28, p38 and p52. After thawing, total CD4+ T cells were enriched by positive selection with CD4 magnetic microbeads. The samples came from a different study that was designed specifically to examine the CD4+ T cell memory repertoire. Peripheral blood mononuclear cells were isolated and cryopreserved according to standard operating procedures, and serum was stored at -80 degrees C. Staining used CD3-PerCP (BW264/56), CD4-APC (RPA-T4), CD45RO-PE (UCHT1) and CD8-Pacific Orange (3B5) antibodies, with Sytox blue excluding non-viable cells.

The data originate from a study of memory CD4+ T cells and cytomegalovirus serostatus (dated by TCRdb to 2018 to 2020). Context from the whole study: The cohort included approximately 35 healthy adults from Belgium, of whom 9 were CMV seropositive and roughly 24 were CMV seronegative. To replicate a published TCR-based CMV serostatus classifier, the study sequenced CD4+ memory TCRbeta repertoires from a Belgian cohort whose cytomegalovirus serostatus was known.

Genomic DNA was extracted from sorted cells with the Quick-DNA Microprep Kit. TCRbeta DNA was amplified with the immunoSEQ hsTCRbeta kit following the manufacturer's protocol. TCRbeta libraries were sequenced on an Illumina MiSeq instrument. The original pipeline was this. Following removal of out-of-frame sequences, 2.3 million or so distinct TCRbeta sequences were retained, with an average of approximately 64,000 per individual. Two values were used to score each individual: the count of 150 to 200 previously reported CMV-associated TCRbeta sequences and the total count of productive distinct TCRbeta sequences. A beta-binomial model was reimplemented in Python, and scikit-learn random forests with default parameters were trained on US cohort data. Classifier performance on the Belgian cohort was summarized as median AUC with percentile confidence intervals over 10,000 bootstrap iterations. TCRdb holds this immuneACCESS table with in-frame rearrangements only. Some clones are missing; in checked studies, unresolved V genes explain under half, and the rest has no known cause. Clonal size and the V and J genes are those of that table, whereas D and trimming came from the DNA. For this sample there are about 56,000 clones; roughly 82% appear just once. 0.4% of the sample goes to the ten largest clones.

CDR1 and CDR2 are read off the germline V gene as MNHNS and SASEGT. The CDR3 spans 13 residues, from the cysteine through the phenylalanine. Only CDR3 DNA remains: 39 bases, in frame from the first base. At the junction V is shortened by 8 bases and J by 4 bases; bases outside the gene matches: 4. Findings and caveats that apply to the study as a whole: Only CD4+CD45RO+ memory cells were sequenced, unlike the original study, which covered naive and memory CD4+ and CD8+ populations. The original-framework classifier achieved a median bootstrapped AUC of approximately 0.96 with a 95% CI of 0.76-1.00 on the Belgian cohort. Of around 160 previously reported CMV-associated TCRbeta sequences, approximately 70 appeared in the CD4+ memory repertoires, each in one to five individuals. Results were interpreted as suggesting that the CMV-associated TCR signature is largely present in the CD4+ memory repertoire. For predicting CMV serostatus, the median bootstrapped AUC was 0.95 using the original framework and over 0.9 using a US-trained random forest.

The V and J segments used are TRBV6-1 and TRBJ2-1; TRBD2 aligns with 8 central bases. The sequencing sample was made of memory CD4+ T cells from blood. The clonotype was recovered from an adult in good health and CMV-seronegative. This receptor carries the CDR3 CASRTSSYNEQFF. DNA sequence: TGTGCCAGCCGGACTAGCTCTTACAATGAGCAGTTCTTC.